This TCR beta chain was captured in a study of cytomegalovirus exposure and HLA in healthy donors. Study in general: Researchers found that approximately 80% of almost 400 genotyped donors fell within the Caucasian-associated ancestry cluster.

The donors comprised healthy bone marrow donors. Remarks on this clone: As yet, its antigen is unknown.

PCR was performed using 60 Vbeta and 13 Jbeta primers. Profiled with immunoSEQ multiplex PCR; TCRdb holds only in-frame clones, not every one. Of 100,000 to 150,000 clones listed, over 70% were seen once; the top ten hold over 2.5%. Study-wide points: Presence/absence analyses rested on an assumption that sequencing depth was roughly uniform across donors.

The clonotype was recovered from a woman aged 45-60 years in good health and CMV-seronegative. Sequencing input: PBMCs.

The CDR3 protein is CATSREGGGTYEQYF. In DNA, the CDR3 is TGTGCCACCAGCAGAGAGGGGGGGGGTACCTACGAGCAGTACTTC. V usage is TRBV15 and J usage is TRBJ2-7; 7 bases map to TRBD2. After removal of 0 bases from V and 2 bases from J, the junction contained 4 bases not matched to a gene. This CDR3 is 15 amino acids long. In germline, CDR1 is LNHNV, CDR2 YYDKDF (reference sequence).